This T cell receptor (beta chain) was sequenced during a study of blood T cell repertoires in COVID-19. Study-wide background: The origin of the acute and convalescent COVID-19 samples was the United States, Italy and Spain.

Authors' processing steps: Nucleated cell counts were estimated from reference gene primer amplification. Clones were read by immunoSEQ multiplex PCR, and TCRdb kept only the in-frame ones, dropping some. V and J calls plus clone size are reproduced from that table; the DNA served to infer D and trimming. The sample contains roughly 20,000 clones, about 88% of which appear only once. The trim removed 1 base at V and 7 bases at J, leaving 11 bases unmatched. The CDR3 is made up of 17 amino acids. Germline V lookup: CDR1 SGHVS, CDR2 FQNEAQ. This TCR was sampled from a human donor in a cohort sampled during active COVID-19. J is TRBJ1-4 and V is TRBV7-8; TRBD1 matches at 8 bases. Sequencing input: peripheral blood. CDR3 coding DNA: TGTGCCAGCAGCTTAGACCCCACCCAGGGGGCAGGTGAAAAACTGTTTTTT. Translation: CASSLDPTQGAGEKLFF.